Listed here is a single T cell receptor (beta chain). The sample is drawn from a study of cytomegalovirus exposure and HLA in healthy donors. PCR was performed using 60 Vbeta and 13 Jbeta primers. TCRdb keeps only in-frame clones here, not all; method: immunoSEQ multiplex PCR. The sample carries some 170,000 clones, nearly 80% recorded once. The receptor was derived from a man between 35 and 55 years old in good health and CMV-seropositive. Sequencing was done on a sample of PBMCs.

The CDR3 nucleotides read TGTGCCAGCAGGGAGGGGCCGCACCGTAATACGGGCTACACCTTC. It codes for CASREGPHRNTGYTF. V gene TRBV11-3 combines with J gene TRBJ1-2; D perhaps matches TRBD1 (5 bases). The V end lost 6 bases, the J end lost 8 bases, and 22 bases lay between the germline ends. CDR1 and CDR2 (germline): SGHNT, YENEEA. The CDR3 extends over 15 amino acids.